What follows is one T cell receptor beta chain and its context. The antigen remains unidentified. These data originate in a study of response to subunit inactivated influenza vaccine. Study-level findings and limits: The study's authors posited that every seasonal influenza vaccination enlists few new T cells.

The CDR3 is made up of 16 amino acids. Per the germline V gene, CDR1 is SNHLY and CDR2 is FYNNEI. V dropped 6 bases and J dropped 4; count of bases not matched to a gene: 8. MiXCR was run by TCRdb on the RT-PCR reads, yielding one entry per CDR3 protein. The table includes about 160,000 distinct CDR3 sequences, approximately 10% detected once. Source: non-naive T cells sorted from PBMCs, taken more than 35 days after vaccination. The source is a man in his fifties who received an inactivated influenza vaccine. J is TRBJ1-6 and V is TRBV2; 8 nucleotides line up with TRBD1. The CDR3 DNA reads TGTGCCAGCAGGCCGGGAACAGGGGGTTATAATTCACCCCTCCACTTT. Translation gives CASRPGTGGYNSPLHF.